This T cell receptor (beta chain) was obtained from a study of beta chain features in type 1 diabetes. This clone was detected only a few times. Antigen: not known. Study-level findings and limits: Type 1 diabetes patients had TCRB CDR3s that were shorter (moderately but significantly so) in all four CD4+ subsets. PCR might pick shorter templates more often, in the same way for patients and controls.

CDR1 and CDR2 (germline): MNHEY, SVGAGI. V was pared by 0 bases and J by 2 bases, with 1 base of the junction left unmatched. CDR3 length: 14 residues. Expressed TCRB transcripts were sequenced because the entire RNA isolate underwent reverse transcription. TCRdb's copy holds only in-frame clones and misses some; the assay was immunoSEQ multiplex PCR. The data hold about 710,000 clones, with roughly an eighth observed a single time. CD45RO/CCR7/CD25/CD127/CD95/CD27 staining was used to isolate CD4+ naive, central memory, regulatory and stem cell-like memory cells by sorting. The authors obtained over 98% purity in all sorted populations.

Material: naive CD4+ T cells from blood. The clonotype was recovered from a man aged 18 to 30 with type 1 diabetes. The chain links TRBV6-5 to TRBJ2-7, with 7 positions matching TRBD1. CDR3 loop: CASSYSTGPYEQYF. DNA for the CDR3: TGTGCCAGCAGTTACTCGACAGGGCCCTACGAGCAGTACTTC.